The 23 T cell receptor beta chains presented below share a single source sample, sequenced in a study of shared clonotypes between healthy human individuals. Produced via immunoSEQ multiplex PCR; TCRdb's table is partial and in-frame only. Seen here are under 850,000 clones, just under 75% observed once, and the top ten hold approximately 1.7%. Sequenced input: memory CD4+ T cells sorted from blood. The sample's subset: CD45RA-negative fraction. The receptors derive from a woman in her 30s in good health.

In DNA, the CDR3 is TGTGCCAGCAGTGCCTCCAGGGGATTGAACACTGAAGCTTTCTTT. Its protein product is CASSASRGLNTEAFF. The V and J genes are TRBV2 and TRBJ1-1; D perhaps matches TRBD1 (6 bases). V lost 4 bases to trimming and J lost 0 bases, with 12 bases between them. The CDR3 length is 15 residues. Looked up from germline, CDR1 is SNHLY and CDR2 is FYNNEI.

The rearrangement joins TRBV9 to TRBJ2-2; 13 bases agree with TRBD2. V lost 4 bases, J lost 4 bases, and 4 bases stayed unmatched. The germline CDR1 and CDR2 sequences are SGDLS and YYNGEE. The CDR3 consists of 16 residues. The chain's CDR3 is CASSPGLAGATGELFF. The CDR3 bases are TGTGCCAGCAGCCCTGGACTAGCGGGAGCCACCGGGGAGCTGTTTTTT.

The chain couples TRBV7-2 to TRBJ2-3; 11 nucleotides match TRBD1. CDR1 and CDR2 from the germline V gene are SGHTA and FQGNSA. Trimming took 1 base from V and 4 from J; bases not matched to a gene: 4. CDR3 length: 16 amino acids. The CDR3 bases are TGTGCCAGCAGCTTAGGGGGACAGGGGGACGCAGATACGCAGTATTTT. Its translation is CASSLGGQGDADTQYF.

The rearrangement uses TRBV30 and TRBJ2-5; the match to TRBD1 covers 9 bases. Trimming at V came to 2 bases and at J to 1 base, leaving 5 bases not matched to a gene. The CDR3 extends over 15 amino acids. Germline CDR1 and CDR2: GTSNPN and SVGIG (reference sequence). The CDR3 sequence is CAWSLGQGSQETQYF. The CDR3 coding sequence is TGTGCCTGGAGTTTGGGACAGGGTTCCCAAGAGACCCAGTACTTC.

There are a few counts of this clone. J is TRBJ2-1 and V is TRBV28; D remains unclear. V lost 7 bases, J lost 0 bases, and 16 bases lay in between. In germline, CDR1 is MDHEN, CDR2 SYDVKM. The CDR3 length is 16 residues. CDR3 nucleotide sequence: TGTGCCAGCAAGTACGGCCAAGGGCTCTCCTACAATGAGCAGTTCTTC. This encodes CASKYGQGLSYNEQFF.

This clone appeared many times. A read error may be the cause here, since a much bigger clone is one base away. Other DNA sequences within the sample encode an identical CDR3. CDR3 protein: CASSLQRDSYEQYF. CDR3 DNA: TGTGCCAGCAGCTTGCAGCGGGACTCCTACGAGCAGTACTTC. J is TRBJ2-7 and V is TRBV7-6; 7 positions match TRBD2. Germline-derived CDR1 and CDR2 are SGHVS and FNYEAQ. CDR3 length equals 14 residues. The V segment lost 3 bases and the J segment 0 bases; nucleotides outside the gene matches: 2.

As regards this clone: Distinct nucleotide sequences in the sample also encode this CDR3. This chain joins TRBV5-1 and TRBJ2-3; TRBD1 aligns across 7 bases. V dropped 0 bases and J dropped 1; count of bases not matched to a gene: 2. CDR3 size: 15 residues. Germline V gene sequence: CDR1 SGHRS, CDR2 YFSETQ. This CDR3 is CASSLVGQGTDTQYF. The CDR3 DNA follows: TGCGCCAGCAGCTTGGTCGGACAGGGCACAGATACGCAGTATTTT.

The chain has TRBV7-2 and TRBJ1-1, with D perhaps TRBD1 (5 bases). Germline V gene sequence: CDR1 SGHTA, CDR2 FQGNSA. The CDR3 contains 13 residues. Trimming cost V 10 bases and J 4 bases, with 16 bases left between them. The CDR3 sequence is CATVGQVVTEAFF. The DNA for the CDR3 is TGTGCCACCGTGGGGCAGGTAGTCACTGAAGCTTTCTTT.

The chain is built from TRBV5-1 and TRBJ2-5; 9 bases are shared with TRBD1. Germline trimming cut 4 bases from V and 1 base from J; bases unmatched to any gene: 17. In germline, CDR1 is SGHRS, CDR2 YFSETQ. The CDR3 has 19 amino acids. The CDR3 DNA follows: TGCGCCAGCAGCACGGACAGGGGCCGCGTGGGGGAATTCCAAGAGACCCAGTACTTC. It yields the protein CASSTDRGRVGEFQETQYF. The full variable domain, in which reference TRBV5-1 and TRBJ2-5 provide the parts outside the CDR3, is KAGVTQTPRYLIKTRGQQVTLSCSPISGHRSVSWYQQTPGQGLQFLFEYFSETQRNKGNFPGRFSGRQFSNSRSEMNVSTLELGDSALYLCASSTDRGRVGEFQETQYFGPGTRLLVL.

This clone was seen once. This CDR3 reads CASSLSRPVYEQYF. Here the CDR3 DNA reads TGTGCCAGCAGTTTATCTCGTCCGGTCTACGAGCAGTACTTC. The rearrangement links TRBV27 to TRBJ2-7; D not resolved. Germline V gene data show CDR1 as MNHEY and CDR2 as SMNVEV (reference sequence). The CDR3 has 14 residues. V was shortened by 0 bases and J by 3 bases, with 9 bases between the two germline ends.

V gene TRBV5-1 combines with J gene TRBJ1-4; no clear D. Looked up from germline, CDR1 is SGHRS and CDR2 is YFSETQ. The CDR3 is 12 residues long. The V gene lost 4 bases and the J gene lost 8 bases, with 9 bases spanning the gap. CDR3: CASSGPEEKLFF. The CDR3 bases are TGCGCCAGCAGCGGACCGGAGGAAAAACTGTTTTTT. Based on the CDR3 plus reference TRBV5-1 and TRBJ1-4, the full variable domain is KAGVTQTPRYLIKTRGQQVTLSCSPISGHRSVSWYQQTPGQGLQFLFEYFSETQRNKGNFPGRFSGRQFSNSRSEMNVSTLELGDSALYLCASSGPEEKLFFGSGTQLSVL.

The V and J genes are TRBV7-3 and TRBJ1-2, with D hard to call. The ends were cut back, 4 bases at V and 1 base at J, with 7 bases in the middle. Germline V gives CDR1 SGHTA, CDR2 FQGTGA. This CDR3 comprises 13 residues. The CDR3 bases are TGTGCCAGCAGCTCCCGTGATAACTATGGCTACACCTTC. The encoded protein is CASSSRDNYGYTF.

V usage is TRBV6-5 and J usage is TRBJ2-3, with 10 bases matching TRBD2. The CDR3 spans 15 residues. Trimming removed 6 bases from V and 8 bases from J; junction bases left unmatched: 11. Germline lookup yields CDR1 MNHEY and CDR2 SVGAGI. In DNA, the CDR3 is TGTGCCAGCAGAGAGCGGGAGGGCGGAGCGAGTACGCAGTATTTT. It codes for CASREREGGASTQYF.

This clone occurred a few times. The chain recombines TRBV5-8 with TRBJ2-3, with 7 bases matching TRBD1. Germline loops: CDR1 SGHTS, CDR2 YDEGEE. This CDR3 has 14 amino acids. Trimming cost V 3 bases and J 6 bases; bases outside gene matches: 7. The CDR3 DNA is TGTGCCAGCAGCTCCTACAGGGGCCGGGATACGCAGTATTTT. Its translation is CASSSYRGRDTQYF.

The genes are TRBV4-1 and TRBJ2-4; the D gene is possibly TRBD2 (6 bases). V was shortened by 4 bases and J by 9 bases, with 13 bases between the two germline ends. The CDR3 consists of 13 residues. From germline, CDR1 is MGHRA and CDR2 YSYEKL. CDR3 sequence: CASSLTGLGIQYF. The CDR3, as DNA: TGCGCCAGCAGCCTCACGGGACTGGGCATTCAGTACTTC.

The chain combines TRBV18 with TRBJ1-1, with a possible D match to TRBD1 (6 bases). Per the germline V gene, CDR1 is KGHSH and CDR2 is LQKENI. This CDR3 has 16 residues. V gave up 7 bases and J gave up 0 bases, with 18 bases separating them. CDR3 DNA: TGTGCCAGCTACGAGGGGGGGTGGCGGATGAACACTGAAGCTTTCTTT. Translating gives CASYEGGWRMNTEAFF.

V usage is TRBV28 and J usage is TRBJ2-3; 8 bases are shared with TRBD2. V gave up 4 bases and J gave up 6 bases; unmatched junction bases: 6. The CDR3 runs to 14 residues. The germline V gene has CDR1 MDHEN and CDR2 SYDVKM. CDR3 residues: CASSSPLAGDTQYF. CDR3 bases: TGTGCCAGCAGTTCCCCGCTAGCGGGTGATACGCAGTATTTT.

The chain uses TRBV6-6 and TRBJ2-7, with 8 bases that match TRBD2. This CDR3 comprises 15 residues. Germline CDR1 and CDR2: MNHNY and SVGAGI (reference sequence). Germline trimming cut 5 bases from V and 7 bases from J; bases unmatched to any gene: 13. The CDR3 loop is CASSTSGGLVREQYF. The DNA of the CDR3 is TGTGCCAGCAGTACTAGCGGAGGGCTAGTACGGGAGCAGTACTTC.

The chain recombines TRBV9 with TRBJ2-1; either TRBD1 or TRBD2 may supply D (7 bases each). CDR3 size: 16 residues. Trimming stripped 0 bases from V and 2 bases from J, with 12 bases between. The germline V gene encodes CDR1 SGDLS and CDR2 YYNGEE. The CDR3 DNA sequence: TGTGCCAGCAGCGTAGTCCCAGGGGGGGCCTACAATGAGCAGTTCTTC. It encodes CASSVVPGGAYNEQFF.

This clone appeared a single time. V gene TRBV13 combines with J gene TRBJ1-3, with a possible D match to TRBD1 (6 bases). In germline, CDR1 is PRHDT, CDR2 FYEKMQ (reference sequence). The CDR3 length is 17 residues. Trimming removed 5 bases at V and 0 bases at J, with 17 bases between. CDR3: CASSPPTGHRSGNTIYF. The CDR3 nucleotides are TGTGCCAGCAGCCCGCCCACGGGACACCGCTCTGGAAACACCATATATTTT.

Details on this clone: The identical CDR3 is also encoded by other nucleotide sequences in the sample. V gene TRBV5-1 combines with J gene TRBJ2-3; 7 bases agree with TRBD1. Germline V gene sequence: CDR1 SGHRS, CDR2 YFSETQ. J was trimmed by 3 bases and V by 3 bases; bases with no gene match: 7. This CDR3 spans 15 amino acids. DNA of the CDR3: TGCGCCAGCAGCTCGACAGGGAGAGAGACAGATACGCAGTATTTT. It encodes CASSSTGRETDTQYF.

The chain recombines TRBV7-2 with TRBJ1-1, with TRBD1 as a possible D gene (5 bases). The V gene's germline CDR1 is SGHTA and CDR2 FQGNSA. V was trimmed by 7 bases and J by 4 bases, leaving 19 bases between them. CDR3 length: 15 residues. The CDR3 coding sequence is TGTGCCAGCATCCCTGTGCCGGGACCCTTCACTGAAGCTTTCTTT. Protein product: CASIPVPGPFTEAFF.

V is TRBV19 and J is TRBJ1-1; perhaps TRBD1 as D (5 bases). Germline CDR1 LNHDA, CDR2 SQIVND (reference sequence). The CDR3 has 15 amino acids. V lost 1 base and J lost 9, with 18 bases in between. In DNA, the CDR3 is TGTGCCAGTAGTATAGCCATTCAGGGCGGGACGAAAGCTTTCTTT. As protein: CASSIAIQGGTKAFF.